This paragraph reports one T cell receptor (beta chain). The germline gives CDR1 SGHVS, CDR2 FNYEAQ. This CDR3 is built from 20 residues. Losses at the gene ends were 8 bases for V and 1 base for J; bases not matched to a gene: 20. The data were produced by immunoSEQ multiplex PCR, yet TCRdb's version contains in-frame clones alone and is incomplete. Among 250,000 to 350,000 clones listed, 88% were seen once. This specimen belongs to a study of blood T cell repertoires in COVID-19. The chain joins TRBV7-6 to TRBJ2-2; 9 nucleotides match TRBD2. The sequence was collected from a woman aged 45-60 years with active or convalescent COVID-19. The sequenced sample consisted of peripheral blood. The CDR3 sequence: CASGVPGDRVLAGNTGELFF. The CDR3, as DNA: TGTGCCAGCGGTGTCCCGGGAGACAGGGTACTAGCGGGGAACACCGGGGAGCTGTTTTTT.